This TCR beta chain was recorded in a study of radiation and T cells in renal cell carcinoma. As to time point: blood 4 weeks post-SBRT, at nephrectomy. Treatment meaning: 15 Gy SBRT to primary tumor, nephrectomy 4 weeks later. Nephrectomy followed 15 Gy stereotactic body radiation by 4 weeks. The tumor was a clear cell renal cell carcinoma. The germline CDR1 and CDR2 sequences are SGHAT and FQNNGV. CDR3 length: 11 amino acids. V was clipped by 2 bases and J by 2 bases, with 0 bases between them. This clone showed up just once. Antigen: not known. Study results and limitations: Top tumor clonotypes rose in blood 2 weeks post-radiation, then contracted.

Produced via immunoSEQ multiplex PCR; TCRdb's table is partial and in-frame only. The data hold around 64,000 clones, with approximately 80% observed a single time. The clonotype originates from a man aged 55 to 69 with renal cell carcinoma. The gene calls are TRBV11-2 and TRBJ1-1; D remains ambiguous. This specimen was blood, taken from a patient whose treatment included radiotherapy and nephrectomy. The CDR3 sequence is CASSLNTEAFF. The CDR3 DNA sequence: TGTGCCAGCAGCTTAAACACTGAAGCTTTCTTT.